Listed below are T cell receptor beta chains from one sample, sequenced in a study of cytomegalovirus exposure and HLA in healthy donors. Here immunoSEQ multiplex PCR was the method, and the copy in TCRdb shows in-frame clones only, minus some. Of around 140,000 clones in the sample, 65% to 80% are singletons; the top ten hold around 1.5%. The sequencing sample was made of PBMCs. These receptors were collected from a woman aged 18 to 35 in good health and CMV-seronegative. Both conserved end residues are part of each CDR3. The D gene is left open where the match is weak. A clone size is listed for some rows: how often the clone was seen (once, few, many), or a class if it is expanded.

J gene | V gene | clone size | CDR3 length | D gene | CDR3 protein | CDR3 DNA
TRBJ2-7 | TRBV27 | NA | 18 | TRBD1 | CASSLSPIGQGVSYEQYF | TGTGCCAGCAGTTTATCACCCATCGGACAGGGGGTCTCCTACGAGCAGTACTTC
TRBJ1-1 | TRBV6-5 | NA | 13 | NA | CASSYSAGGSAFF | TGTGCCAGCAGTTACTCCGCGGGAGGTTCAGCTTTCTTT
TRBJ2-7 | TRBV19 | NA | 14 | TRBD2 | CASRRTSGSYEQYF | TGTGCCAGTCGAAGGACTAGCGGAAGCTACGAGCAGTACTTC
TRBJ2-2 | TRBV5-1 | NA | 16 | TRBD2 | CASSSTTGGIAGELFF | TGCGCCAGCAGCTCAACGACGGGAGGAATCGCCGGGGAGCTGTTTTTT
TRBJ2-7 | TRBV15 | NA | 16 | TRBD2 | CATSRVLAPKTYEQYF | TGTGCCACCAGCAGAGTACTAGCGCCGAAGACTTACGAGCAGTACTTC
TRBJ2-3 | TRBV7-6 | NA | 12 | NA | CASTLPGDTQYF | TGTGCCAGCACCTTACCGGGAGATACGCAGTATTTT
TRBJ2-7 | TRBV7-2 | NA | 13 | TRBD2 | CASSNQRGYEQYF | TGTGCCAGCAGCAACCAGCGGGGCTACGAGCAGTACTTC
TRBJ2-1 | TRBV19 | NA | 13 | NA | CASSIREENEQFF | TGTGCCAGTAGTATCCGAGAAGAGAATGAGCAGTTCTTC
TRBJ2-7 | TRBV7-8 | NA | 14 | NA | CASSLSMGLGEQYF | TGTGCCAGCAGCCTAAGTATGGGGCTCGGCGAGCAGTACTTC
TRBJ2-1 | TRBV5-1 | few | 12 | NA | CASSRDFDEQFF | TGCGCCAGCAGCCGGGACTTTGATGAGCAGTTCTTC
TRBJ2-1 | TRBV10-3 | NA | 15 | TRBD2 | CAISTYSGRGNEQFF | TGTGCCATCAGTACCTATAGCGGGAGGGGGAATGAGCAGTTCTTC
TRBJ2-5 | TRBV10-1 | once | 14 | TRBD2 | CASSERAGEETQYF | TGCGCCAGCAGTGAGAGGGCGGGAGAGGAGACCCAGTACTTC
TRBJ2-1 | TRBV11-2 | once | 18 | NA | CASSRFTGAVASGNEQFF | TGTGCCAGCAGCCGATTCACGGGGGCTGTGGCTAGCGGTAATGAGCAGTTCTTC
TRBJ2-1 | TRBV6-4 | NA | 14 | TRBD2 | CASSSSGRVHEQFF | TGTGCCAGCAGTTCAAGCGGGAGGGTGCATGAGCAGTTCTTC
TRBJ2-7 | TRBV7-6 | NA | 13 | NA | CASSLRGSYEQYF | TGTGCCAGCAGCCTCAGGGGATCCTACGAGCAGTACTTC
TRBJ2-7 | TRBV6-1 | NA | 15 | TRBD2 | CASSELGGEGYEQYF | TGTGCCAGCAGTGAATTGGGGGGGGAGGGCTACGAGCAGTACTTC
TRBJ1-2 | TRBV7-9 | once | 13 | NA | CASSPPEGDGYTF | TGTGCCAGCAGCCCCCCTGAGGGAGATGGCTACACCTTC
TRBJ2-5 | TRBV6-5 | NA | 16 | TRBD1 | CASSYSVRTGGETQYF | TGTGCCAGCAGTTACTCCGTGCGGACAGGAGGAGAGACCCAGTACTTC
TRBJ2-1 | TRBV29-1 | NA | 13 | TRBD2 | CSVEEGGLNEQFF | TGCAGCGTTGAAGAGGGAGGGTTGAATGAGCAGTTCTTC
TRBJ2-7 | TRBV5-4 | NA | 15 | TRBD2 | CASSLDLAGRYEQYF | TGTGCCAGCAGCTTGGACCTAGCGGGAAGGTACGAGCAGTACTTC
TRBJ2-1 | TRBV29-1 | NA | 16 | TRBD2 | CSVDRGVAGGYNEQFF | TGCAGCGTTGATAGAGGAGTAGCGGGAGGGTACAATGAGCAGTTCTTC
TRBJ1-5 | TRBV19 | NA | 16 | NA | CASSIPEAGSNQPQHF | TGTGCCAGTAGTATTCCTGAGGCGGGCAGCAATCAGCCCCAGCATTTT
TRBJ2-7 | TRBV6-1 | NA | 14 | TRBD2 | CASSVWEGQYEQYF | TGTGCCAGCAGTGTGTGGGAGGGGCAGTACGAGCAGTACTTC
TRBJ2-5 | TRBV30 | once | 15 | NA | CAWGRGREGKETQYF | TGTGCCTGGGGCAGGGGCAGGGAAGGAAAAGAGACCCAGTACTTC